The rows below give T cell receptor beta chains drawn from one sample of a study of cytomegalovirus exposure and HLA in healthy donors. Profiling relied on immunoSEQ multiplex PCR, and the TCRdb table lists in-frame clones only, not all of them. The sample includes 100,000 to 150,000 clones, over 70% of them seen just once. The sequencing sample was made of PBMCs. These TCRs come from a woman in her 40s in good health and CMV-seronegative. CDR3s include the opening cysteine and the closing phenylalanine or tryptophan. Each record gives: D gene, clone size, J gene, V gene, CDR3 DNA, CDR3 protein. D genes are given only for firm matches. Part of the rows lack a size; the others show once, few, many or a class for expanded clones.

d_gene: TRBD2; abundance: .; j_gene: TRBJ2-4; v_gene: TRBV5-1; CDR3nt: TGCGCCAGCAGGCCGGGACTAGGAGAAAACATTCAGTACTTC; CDR3aa: CASRPGLGENIQYF
d_gene: TRBD1; abundance: .; j_gene: TRBJ1-1; v_gene: TRBV5-1; CDR3nt: TGCGCCAGCAGCTTGAGAGGACAGGGGAGCACTGAAGCTTTCTTT; CDR3aa: CASSLRGQGSTEAFF
d_gene: .; abundance: few; j_gene: TRBJ2-3; v_gene: TRBV28; CDR3nt: TGTGCCAGCAGTCCCCTTATCGGAGATATCGGGGCAGGGAGGAGGAGCACAGATACGCAGTATTTT; CDR3aa: CASSPLIGDIGAGRRSTDTQYF
d_gene: .; abundance: .; j_gene: TRBJ1-4; v_gene: TRBV15; CDR3nt: TGTGCCACCAGCAGAGTTTCAGGGCCCAATGAAAAACTGTTTTTT; CDR3aa: CATSRVSGPNEKLFF
d_gene: .; abundance: .; j_gene: TRBJ2-2; v_gene: TRBV5-4; CDR3nt: TGTGCCACCCGGGGGGCCAACACCGGGGAGCTGTTTTTT; CDR3aa: CATRGANTGELFF
d_gene: TRBD1; abundance: .; j_gene: TRBJ1-6; v_gene: TRBV5-6; CDR3nt: TGTGCCAGCAGCGCCGACAGGGAAAATTCACCCCTCCACTTT; CDR3aa: CASSADRENSPLHF
d_gene: TRBD2; abundance: .; j_gene: TRBJ2-7; v_gene: TRBV7-7; CDR3nt: TGTGCCAGCAGCTTATCGCTAGCGGCAGAGCAGTACTTC; CDR3aa: CASSLSLAAEQYF
d_gene: .; abundance: .; j_gene: TRBJ2-1; v_gene: TRBV5-1; CDR3nt: TGCGCCAGCAGCTTGGTATCAGTTGATGAGCAGTTCTTC; CDR3aa: CASSLVSVDEQFF
d_gene: .; abundance: .; j_gene: TRBJ2-4; v_gene: TRBV6-5; CDR3nt: TGTGCCAGCAGTTCGGGGGGCAACAAAAACAGTCAGTACTTC; CDR3aa: CASSSGGNKNSQYF
d_gene: TRBD2; abundance: once; j_gene: TRBJ2-1; v_gene: TRBV29-1; CDR3nt: TGCAGCTGGTCGAACCCTCGGGGAGGGAATGAGCAGTTCTTC; CDR3aa: CSWSNPRGGNEQFF
d_gene: .; abundance: .; j_gene: TRBJ1-2; v_gene: TRBV5-1; CDR3nt: TGCGCCAGCAGCTTGGCCGGTAACAGCATTCAGGAACATGGCTACACCTTC; CDR3aa: CASSLAGNSIQEHGYTF
d_gene: TRBD2; abundance: .; j_gene: TRBJ2-7; v_gene: TRBV6-1; CDR3nt: TGTGCCAGCAGTGAAGCCTGGGGACTAGCGGGGGTCTACGAGCAGTACTTC; CDR3aa: CASSEAWGLAGVYEQYF
d_gene: .; abundance: .; j_gene: TRBJ2-1; v_gene: TRBV19; CDR3nt: TGTGCCAGTAGTATTCGAGGGAGCCCAGCCAATGAGCAGTTCTTC; CDR3aa: CASSIRGSPANEQFF
d_gene: TRBD2; abundance: .; j_gene: TRBJ2-2; v_gene: TRBV28; CDR3nt: TGTGCCAGCAGCCTTCTGATACTAGCGGGGAACACCGGGGAGCTGTTTTTT; CDR3aa: CASSLLILAGNTGELFF
d_gene: TRBD1; abundance: .; j_gene: TRBJ1-1; v_gene: TRBV5-1; CDR3nt: TGCGCCAGCAGCGTGGGGACAGGGGGCCGCACTGAAGCTTTCTTT; CDR3aa: CASSVGTGGRTEAFF
d_gene: TRBD2; abundance: .; j_gene: TRBJ2-7; v_gene: TRBV4-2; CDR3nt: TGTGCCAGCAGCCAGGGCGGGGGTAGTTACGAGCAGTACTTC; CDR3aa: CASSQGGGSYEQYF
d_gene: .; abundance: .; j_gene: TRBJ2-3; v_gene: TRBV11-2; CDR3nt: TGTGCCACCCAGGGTAGCACAGATACGCAGTATTTT; CDR3aa: CATQGSTDTQYF
d_gene: .; abundance: .; j_gene: TRBJ1-1; v_gene: TRBV7-8; CDR3nt: TGTGCCAGCAGCTTAGGGGTCGGGGGGCCCTCCAACACTGAAGCTTTCTTT; CDR3aa: CASSLGVGGPSNTEAFF
d_gene: .; abundance: .; j_gene: TRBJ2-5; v_gene: TRBV5-1; CDR3nt: TGCGCCAGCAGCTACTGGGGGGGCGAGACCCAGTACTTC; CDR3aa: CASSYWGGETQYF
d_gene: TRBD2; abundance: .; j_gene: TRBJ2-5; v_gene: TRBV10-3; CDR3nt: TGTGCCATCAGCCGGACTAGCGGGAGCCTAGAGACCCAGTACTTC; CDR3aa: CAISRTSGSLETQYF
d_gene: .; abundance: .; j_gene: TRBJ2-1; v_gene: TRBV7-9; CDR3nt: TGTGCCAGCAGCATAAATCTCTACAATGAGCAGTTCTTC; CDR3aa: CASSINLYNEQFF
d_gene: .; abundance: .; j_gene: TRBJ1-1; v_gene: TRBV11-2; CDR3nt: TGTGCCAGCAGCATACGGACGGCGGGGCGGAACACTGAAGCTTTCTTT; CDR3aa: CASSIRTAGRNTEAFF
d_gene: .; abundance: .; j_gene: TRBJ1-6; v_gene: TRBV7-3; CDR3nt: TGTGCCAGCGCCCGAGAGGGAAATTCACCCCTCCACTTT; CDR3aa: CASAREGNSPLHF
d_gene: .; abundance: .; j_gene: TRBJ1-5; v_gene: TRBV28; CDR3nt: TGTGCCAGCAGTTTTGGGGGGGGGTTCGGTCAGCCCCAGCATTTT; CDR3aa: CASSFGGGFGQPQHF
d_gene: .; abundance: .; j_gene: TRBJ1-2; v_gene: TRBV2; CDR3nt: TGTGCCAGCAGAGGCATGGGTTCGGGAAACTATGGCTACACCTTC; CDR3aa: CASRGMGSGNYGYTF
d_gene: .; abundance: .; j_gene: TRBJ2-7; v_gene: TRBV27; CDR3nt: TGTGCCAGCAGTCTGCCGGGGGGCTATCAGCAGTACTTC; CDR3aa: CASSLPGGYQQYF
d_gene: .; abundance: .; j_gene: TRBJ2-1; v_gene: TRBV7-8; CDR3nt: TGTGCCAGCAGGTACGCTGGGCCCCACAATGAGCAGTTCTTC; CDR3aa: CASRYAGPHNEQFF